Below, 12 T cell receptor beta chains from the same sample are listed, as sequenced in a study of blood T cell repertoires in COVID-19. The method was immunoSEQ multiplex PCR; TCRdb's version includes in-frame clones alone and lacks a portion of them. The data show hundreds of thousands of clones, 90% seen once. The sample was PBMCs or T cells enriched from blood (not recorded which). The receptor set was obtained from a woman under 30 with acute COVID-19.

The chain links TRBV14 to TRBJ2-1; 7 bases agree with TRBD2. Trimming removed 0 bases from V and 2 bases from J; junction bases left unmatched: 10. This CDR3 spans 18 amino acids. Germline-derived CDR1 and CDR2 are SGHDN and FVKESK. The DNA of the CDR3 is TGTGCCAGCAGCCAAGAGTCATCCCCCGGGAGGACCTACAATGAGCAGTTCTTC. Translated, it gives CASSQESSPGRTYNEQFF.

The rearrangement uses TRBV9 and TRBJ2-7; the D gene is possibly TRBD1 (6 bases). V lost 3 bases to trimming and J lost 2 bases, with 12 bases between them. This CDR3 contains 14 residues. Germline loops: CDR1 SGDLS, CDR2 YYNGEE. The CDR3 DNA follows: TGTGCCAGCAGCGGAGACAGGCCCCCCTACGAGCAGTACTTC. Translating it yields CASSGDRPPYEQYF.

The rearrangement links TRBV19 to TRBJ2-1; 8 bases map to TRBD2. From germline, CDR1 is LNHDA and CDR2 SQIVND (reference sequence). The ends lost 4 bases at V and 2 bases at J; junction bases unmatched: 4. The CDR3 consists of 15 residues. DNA of the CDR3: TGTGCCAGTAGTAGGCTAGCGGGTGCCTACAATGAGCAGTTCTTC. Its translation: CASSRLAGAYNEQFF.

The chain joins TRBV7-9 to TRBJ2-1, with a weak D call TRBD1 (5 bases). The CDR3 has 11 residues. Deletions cut 11 bases from V and 7 bases from J, with 12 bases between. Germline lookup yields CDR1 SEHNR and CDR2 FQNEAQ (reference sequence). CDR3 loop: CADRAGNEQFF. For the CDR3, the DNA is TGTGCCGATCGGGCAGGGAATGAGCAGTTCTTC.

The chain uses TRBV10-3 and TRBJ1-2; a weak D match, TRBD1 (6 bases). Germline values: CDR1 ENHRY, CDR2 SYGVKD. The CDR3 extends over 14 amino acids. The V end lost 7 bases, the J end lost 2 bases, and 14 bases lay between the germline ends. For the CDR3, the DNA is TGTGCCATCAACTCAGGGGCGGGCAACTATGGCTACACCTTC. Translating gives CAINSGAGNYGYTF.

This chain connects TRBV7-3 to TRBJ2-7, with 7 nucleotides matching TRBD2. This CDR3 is 15 amino acids long. The V segment lost 2 bases and the J segment 3 bases; nucleotides outside the gene matches: 7. Germline-derived CDR1 and CDR2 are SGHTA and FQGTGA. For the CDR3, the DNA is TGTGCCAGCAGCTTATTGGCGGGAGAAGGCTACGAGCAGTACTTC. It specifies CASSLLAGEGYEQYF.

This chain connects TRBV4-2 to TRBJ2-6, with TRBD1 identical over 8 bases. CDR1 is LGHNA and CDR2 is YNFKEQ in the germline V gene. After removal of 4 bases from V and 6 bases from J, the junction contained 5 bases not matched to a gene. The CDR3 has 15 amino acids. DNA of the CDR3: TGTGCCAGCAGCCGGAACAGGGGGGAGGCCAACGTCCTGACTTTC. Encoded protein: CASSRNRGEANVLTF.

This chain connects TRBV20-1 to TRBJ1-4; D may be TRBD1 (5 bases). From germline, CDR1 is DFQATT and CDR2 SNEGSKA (reference sequence). This CDR3 contains 13 residues. Trimming left V 3 bases short and J 8 bases short, with 13 bases between. CDR3 loop: CSASSDTREKLFF. The DNA of the CDR3 is TGCAGTGCTAGTTCGGACACTCGGGAAAAACTGTTTTTT.

This chain links TRBV27 with TRBJ2-1; 12 bases map to TRBD1. This CDR3 spans 17 amino acids. The junction had 4 bases not matched to a gene; V was cut back by 0 bases and J by 4 bases. Germline-derived CDR1 and CDR2 are MNHEY and SMNVEV (reference sequence). The CDR3, as DNA: TGTGCCAGCAGTTTATCTTGGGACAGGGGGCTATACAATGAGCAGTTCTTC. This encodes CASSLSWDRGLYNEQFF.

The chain links TRBV5-4 to TRBJ1-1; the D is unclear. The germline V and J ends were trimmed by 0 bases and 6 bases, with 18 bases remaining between them. The CDR3 spans 16 residues. Germline-derived CDR1 and CDR2 are SGHNT and YYREEE (reference sequence). CDR3 amino acids: CASSLGRGPRRAEAFF. The CDR3 DNA reads TGTGCCAGCAGCTTGGGTCGGGGTCCCCGACGCGCTGAAGCTTTCTTT.

The genes are TRBV11-2 and TRBJ2-3, with D possibly being TRBD1 (6 bases). The CDR3 spans 16 residues. The germline V gene encodes CDR1 SGHAT and CDR2 FQNNGV. V gave up 4 bases and J gave up 2 bases, with 16 bases separating them. The CDR3 here is CASSSPRTDYTDTQYF. CDR3 coding DNA: TGTGCCAGCAGCTCCCCTAGGACAGATTACACAGATACGCAGTATTTT.

The rearrangement uses TRBV27 and TRBJ1-2; the D is unclear. Trimming removed 5 bases from V and 4 bases from J, with 26 bases in between. The CDR3 is 18 amino acids. The V gene's germline CDR1 is MNHEY and CDR2 SMNVEV (reference sequence). CDR3 DNA: TGTGCCAGCAGTCCGCGTCCAGGTACCGCCCCCAACCCCTATGGCTACACCTTC. Its protein product is CASSPRPGTAPNPYGYTF.